These 26 T cell receptor beta chains were all obtained from the same sample, sequenced in a study of shared clonotypes between healthy human individuals. Profiled with immunoSEQ multiplex PCR; TCRdb holds only in-frame clones, not every one. The top ten hold about 11% of the sample, which has about 460,000 clones, roughly three quarters seen once. Material for sequencing was PBMCs. The receptors shown here come from a woman in her thirties or forties in good health. Some clones in this sample may be carry-over from other donors' samples.

The chain has TRBV28 and TRBJ1-4, with D tentatively TRBD1 (6 bases). Trimming stripped 3 bases from V and 6 bases from J, with 11 bases between. The CDR3 sequence is 14 residues long. Germline V gene data show CDR1 as MDHEN and CDR2 as SYDVKM. DNA for the CDR3: TGTGCCAGCAGTTTTGGGGGCTTGGATGAAAAACTGTTTTTT. It specifies CASSFGGLDEKLFF.

V is TRBV2 and J is TRBJ2-5, with D unresolved. The V end lost 4 bases, the J end lost 1 base, and 7 bases lay between the germline ends. The CDR3 consists of 13 residues. Germline CDR1 and CDR2: SNHLY and FYNNEI. The CDR3 here is CASSAGFQETQYF. The CDR3 DNA follows: TGTGCCAGCAGTGCCGGATTCCAAGAGACCCAGTACTTC.

This chain links TRBV18 with TRBJ1-2; D is perhaps TRBD1 (5 bases). Trimming left V 4 bases short and J 4 bases short, with 19 bases between. This CDR3 comprises 16 residues. Germline V gives CDR1 KGHSH, CDR2 LQKENI. The CDR3 DNA is TGTGCCAGCTCACAAGAGACAGTCCCAAAATTCTATGGCTACACCTTC. Translation gives CASSQETVPKFYGYTF.

The CDR3 nucleotides read TGTGCCAGCAGCTCTTCAGGGCGCAGGGAGACCCAGTACTTC. It yields the protein CASSSSGRRETQYF. The chain has TRBV7-3 and TRBJ2-5, with a possible D match to TRBD1 (5 bases). Trimming cost V 4 bases and J 5 bases, with 14 bases left between them. Looked up from germline, CDR1 is SGHTA and CDR2 is FQGTGA. The CDR3 loop spans 14 amino acids.

The rearrangement links TRBV10-3 to TRBJ2-5; D gene uncertain. V was cut by 3 bases and J by 0 bases, with 8 bases left in between. The CDR3 loop spans 14 amino acids. Looked up from germline, CDR1 is ENHRY and CDR2 is SYGVKD. The CDR3 reads CAISDGRYQETQYF. As DNA, the CDR3 is TGTGCCATCAGTGACGGAAGGTACCAAGAGACCCAGTACTTC.

The genes are TRBV28 and TRBJ1-3; D not certain. Deletions cut 7 bases from V and 7 bases from J, with 20 bases between. The length of the CDR3 is 15 residues. CDR1 is MDHEN and CDR2 is SYDVKM in the germline V gene. The CDR3 loop is CASTDPVRTSNTIYF. In DNA form, the CDR3 reads TGTGCCAGCACCGACCCGGTCCGGACGAGCAACACCATATATTTT.

The V gene is TRBV7-2, the J gene TRBJ2-3; D not resolved. The V gene lost 1 base and the J gene lost 4 bases, with 3 bases spanning the gap. The germline V gene has CDR1 SGHTA and CDR2 FQGNSA. The CDR3 sequence is 12 residues long. The CDR3 loop is CASSLDSDTQYF. The CDR3 DNA reads as TGTGCCAGCAGCTTAGATTCAGATACGCAGTATTTT.

The sample holds a few counts of this clone. This chain links TRBV6-5 with TRBJ1-4; TRBD1 agrees at 9 bases. Trimming cost V 0 bases and J 7 bases; bases outside gene matches: 3. CDR1 is MNHEY, CDR2 SVGAGI, per germline. The CDR3 contains 15 residues. CDR3 protein: CASSYSGQGGEKLFF. The CDR3 nucleotides are TGTGCCAGCAGTTACTCGGGACAGGGTGGTGAAAAACTGTTTTTT.

This rearrangement joins TRBV30 to TRBJ2-1; TRBD2 matches 12 bases. Germline-derived CDR1 and CDR2 are GTSNPN and SVGIG (reference sequence). The CDR3 covers 16 residues. The J segment lost 12 bases and the V segment lost 5 bases, leaving 17 bases of the junction unmatched. The CDR3 sequence is CAWGRTRASGRATQFF. DNA of the CDR3: TGTGCCTGGGGTCGGACTCGGGCTAGCGGGAGGGCAACGCAGTTCTTC.

The gene calls are TRBV2 and TRBJ2-4; 14 bases map to TRBD2. Germline-derived CDR1 and CDR2 are SNHLY and FYNNEI. This CDR3 has 15 residues. V dropped 7 bases and J dropped 6; count of bases not matched to a gene: 5. CDR3 residues: CASIPGTSGRNIQYF. In DNA form, the CDR3 reads TGTGCCAGCATCCCAGGGACTAGCGGGAGAAACATTCAGTACTTC.

The CDR3, as DNA: TGTGCCAGCAGTCCGATGTGGCTAGCGGGAGGCGAGACCCAGTACTTC. It encodes CASSPMWLAGGETQYF. J is TRBJ2-5 and V is TRBV27; TRBD2 aligns across 11 bases. Germline assignment: CDR1 MNHEY and CDR2 SMNVEV (reference sequence). The V segment lost 5 bases and the J segment 5 bases; nucleotides outside the gene matches: 10. This CDR3 contains 16 residues.

The chain uses TRBV19 and TRBJ2-7, with D hard to call. V shed 1 base and J shed 9 bases, with 10 bases lying between them. Germline CDR1 and CDR2: LNHDA and SQIVND (reference sequence). This CDR3 is built from 12 residues. CDR3 sequence reads: CASSIVDGMQYF. Written as DNA, the CDR3 is TGTGCCAGTAGTATAGTAGATGGAATGCAGTACTTC. The whole variable domain, remainder taken from reference TRBV19 and TRBJ2-7, is DGGITQSPKYLFRKEGQNVTLSCEQNLNHDAMYWYRQDPGQGLRLIYYSQIVNDFQKGDIAEGYSVSREKKESFPLTVTSAQKNPTAFYLCASSIVDGMQYFGPGTRLTVT.

V and J are TRBV12-5 and TRBJ1-5; a possible D gene is TRBD1 (6 bases). Germline assignment: CDR1 LGHNT and CDR2 FRNRAP. This CDR3 is built from 12 residues. V was cut by 5 bases and J by 6 bases, with 8 bases left in between. CDR3 amino acids: CASGTGFQPQHF. CDR3 DNA sequence: TGTGCTAGTGGTACAGGGTTTCAGCCCCAGCATTTT.

This clone was counted a few times. This chain connects TRBV5-6 to TRBJ2-5; D is uncertain. V dropped 0 bases and J dropped 5 bases, with 8 bases sitting between them. This CDR3 has 13 residues. Germline V gene data show CDR1 as SGHDT and CDR2 as YYEEEE. CDR3 loop: CASSLVGGETQYF. The CDR3 nucleotides read TGTGCCAGCAGCTTGGTAGGTGGGGAGACCCAGTACTTC. Together with reference TRBV5-6 and TRBJ2-5, the CDR3 gives the full variable domain: DAGVTQSPTHLIKTRGQQVTLRCSPKSGHDTVSWYQQALGQGPQFIFQYYEEEERQRGNFPDRFSGHQFPNYSSELNVNALLLGDSALYLCASSLVGGETQYFGPGTRLLVL.

This sequence joins TRBV2 and TRBJ2-7; either TRBD1 or TRBD2 may supply D (5 bases each). Germline CDR1 reads SNHLY; CDR2 reads FYNNEI. V was pared by 5 bases and J by 4 bases, with 15 bases between. The CDR3 contains 14 residues. Here the CDR3 DNA reads TGTGCCAGCAGTCGGGGCAGCGACTTGTACGAGCAGTACTTC. Translation: CASSRGSDLYEQYF. The entire variable domain, with the rest obtained from reference TRBV2 and TRBJ2-7, is as follows: EPEVTQTPSHQVTQMGQEVILRCVPISNHLYFYWYRQILGQKVEFLVSFYNNEISEKSEIFDDQFSVERPDGSNFTLKIRSTKLEDSAMYFCASSRGSDLYEQYFGPGTRLTVT.

In DNA, the CDR3 is TGTGCCAGCAGCTTCTCCTCGGGGAGCGGGGAGCTGTTTTTT. Translation gives CASSFSSGSGELFF. The rearrangement joins TRBV5-4 to TRBJ2-2; maybe TRBD2 (5 bases). The CDR3 extends over 14 amino acids. CDR1 is SGHNT, CDR2 YYREEE, per germline (reference sequence). The germline V and J ends were trimmed by 2 bases and 7 bases, with 12 bases remaining between them.

Turning to this clone: Possible read error: a much larger clone is one base away. Different DNA sequences within this sample yield the same CDR3. The V call is TRBV5-1, the J call TRBJ2-1; 7 bases are a match to TRBD1. This CDR3 is 12 amino acids long. The junction had 0 bases not matched to a gene; V was cut back by 2 bases and J by 7 bases. CDR1 and CDR2 (germline): SGHRS, YFSETQ. The DNA of the CDR3 is TGCGCCAGCAGCTTACAGGGGAATGAGCAGTTCTTC. Protein sequence: CASSLQGNEQFF.

This chain joins TRBV7-2 and TRBJ2-1; TRBD2 aligns across 7 bases. Germline CDR1 SGHTA, CDR2 FQGNSA. The CDR3 spans 17 residues. With V trimmed by 4 bases and J by 7 bases, 16 bases remained unmatched. Written as DNA, the CDR3 is TGTGCCAGCAGCTATACGCGGACTAGTGGGGTGGGTAATGAGCAGTTCTTC. It yields the protein CASSYTRTSGVGNEQFF. The complete variable domain, with remaining parts taken from reference TRBV7-2 and TRBJ2-1, reads GAGVSQSPSNKVTEKGKDVELRCDPISGHTALYWYRQSLGQGLEFLIYFQGNSAPDKSGLPSDRFSAERTGGSVSTLTIQRTQQEDSAVYLCASSYTRTSGVGNEQFFGPGTRLTVL.

V and J are TRBV28 and TRBJ2-7; perhaps TRBD2 as D (6 bases). This CDR3 is 17 amino acids long. Trimming left V 5 bases short and J 2 bases short, with 22 bases between. Germline V CDR1 and CDR2: MDHEN, SYDVKM. CDR3 sequence: CASSTLSGRRSTYEQYF. DNA of the CDR3: TGTGCCAGCAGTACTCTCTCTGGGAGGCGTTCAACCTACGAGCAGTACTTC.

With regard to this clone: This clone may be a read error of a much larger clone one base away. The V call is TRBV18, the J call TRBJ2-2; 7 bases map to TRBD2. Germline V gene sequence: CDR1 KGHSH, CDR2 LQKENI. The CDR3 contains 16 residues. CDR3 region: CAGSPPTSHYTGELFF. In nucleotides, the CDR3 is TGTGCCGGCTCACCACCGACTAGCCACTACACCGGGGAGCTGTTTTTT.

This clone was detected a few times. The same CDR3 can be traced to other DNA sequences in this sample. J is TRBJ1-1 and V is TRBV28, with D hard to call. V was pared by 7 bases and J by 1 base, with 4 bases between. In germline, CDR1 is MDHEN, CDR2 SYDVKM. The CDR3 is 11 residues long. The CDR3 nucleotides are TGTGCCAGCACGTCGAACACTGAAGCTTTCTTT. Encoded protein: CASTSNTEAFF.

This sequence joins TRBV5-5 and TRBJ2-5; 10 bases align to TRBD1. Trimming cost V 3 bases and J 1 base; bases outside gene matches: 3. Germline assignment: CDR1 SGHKS and CDR2 YYEKEE (reference sequence). CDR3 length: 15 residues. Here the CDR3 reads CASSWGQGFQETQYF. In DNA, the CDR3 is TGTGCCAGCAGCTGGGGACAGGGGTTCCAAGAGACCCAGTACTTC.

This clone appeared once. The chain couples TRBV5-6 to TRBJ2-5, with 11 positions matching TRBD1. The CDR3 is made up of 13 amino acids. J lost 5 bases, V lost 4 bases, and 1 base had no gene match. The germline V gene encodes CDR1 SGHDT and CDR2 YYEEEE. The CDR3: CASSGTGGETQYF. CDR3 coding DNA: TGTGCCAGCAGCGGGACAGGGGGTGAGACCCAGTACTTC.

A single count supports this clone. This probably arose from a read error, given a far larger clone one base away. At the DNA level, this CDR3 is encoded by other sequences in the same sample as well. This chain links TRBV29-1 with TRBJ2-2, with 9 bases aligning to TRBD2. CDR1 is SQVTM and CDR2 is ANQGSEA in the germline V gene. This CDR3 is 12 amino acids long. The CDR3 protein is CSGGSDTGELFF. The CDR3 DNA sequence: TGTAGCGGGGGTAGCGACACCGGGGAGCTGTTTTTT.

The chain links TRBV7-9 to TRBJ1-1, with 7 positions matching TRBD1. The CDR3 runs to 14 residues. J gave up 5 bases and V 6 bases, and 9 bases lay outside the gene matches. Germline V CDR1 and CDR2: SEHNR, FQNEAQ (reference sequence). CDR3 region: CASRSTGQATEAFF. The CDR3 nucleotides read TGTGCCAGCAGATCTACCGGACAGGCGACTGAAGCTTTCTTT.

This clone was detected many times. The rearrangement uses TRBV28 and TRBJ1-2; D is uncertain. V lost 5 bases to trimming and J lost 3 bases, with 10 bases between them. CDR1 MDHEN and CDR2 SYDVKM come from the germline V gene. This CDR3 has 13 amino acids. The CDR3, as DNA: TGTGCCAGCAGTCGTCAGCCCTACTATGGCTACACCTTC. Translated: CASSRQPYYGYTF.